This record covers a single TCR beta chain. The antigen is undetermined. The CDR3 extends over 16 amino acids. Germline CDR1 is LNHNV and CDR2 is YYDKDF (reference sequence). Trimming stripped 0 bases from V and 0 bases from J, with 12 bases between. The study treated chemo-refractory metastatic non-small-cell lung cancer patients with focal radiation plus ipilimumab CTLA-4 blockade. The source of the sample is a study of radiotherapy plus CTLA-4 blockade in lung cancer. The wider study: Disease control was present in more than 30% of patients, and objective responses in 18%. General study points: In blood, after radiotherapy plus ipilimumab, tumor-derived TCR clones expanded. Strongest reported response predictors: early blood clone changes and post-radiation interferon-beta.

TCRdb keeps only in-frame clones here, not all; method: immunoSEQ multiplex PCR. The sample consists of 85,000 to 95,000 clones, around 84% of them appearing once. The rearrangement joins TRBV15 to TRBJ2-7; either TRBD1 or TRBD2 may fit D (5 bases each). This clonotype originated in a human donor with non-small cell lung cancer that progressed on radiotherapy plus ipilimumab. Specimen: peripheral blood, collected from a patient treated with radiotherapy plus ipilimumab. In DNA, the CDR3 is TGTGCCACCAGCAGAGATCTTGGGGACGGCTCCTACGAGCAGTACTTC. Residues: CATSRDLGDGSYEQYF.